The TCR beta chain under discussion was sequenced for a study of cytomegalovirus exposure and HLA in healthy donors. About the study: Earlier work reported 100 million or so unique TCR beta sequences from about 170 million T cells. Study-wide points: The classifier, whose performance was assessed in both the original and validation cohorts, reportedly diagnosed cytomegalovirus status with high specificity and sensitivity. There were a few CMV-associated chains whose specificity for CMV antigens was confirmed in vitro. It has been reported that TCR beta sequences accurately predicted the HLA-A and HLA-B alleles of most subjects.

Comment on this clone: What it binds is not known.

Vbeta (60) and Jbeta (13) primers were used in the PCR. The repertoire was sequenced with immunoSEQ multiplex PCR; TCRdb's copy has only in-frame clones and lacks some. The table records about 160,000 clones, roughly 85% of them present only once. CDR1 GTSNPN and CDR2 SVGIG come from the germline V gene (reference sequence). This CDR3 comprises 13 residues. V gave up 4 bases and J gave up 4 bases, with 13 bases separating them. V gene TRBV30 combines with J gene TRBJ1-2, with a tentative D call TRBD1 (5 bases). The TCR originated in a boy between 2 and 15 years old in good health and CMV-seronegative. Sequencing used PBMCs. In nucleotides, the CDR3 is TGTGCCTGGACTCCGGGACTTAGCTATGGCTACACCTTC. Its protein is CAWTPGLSYGYTF.